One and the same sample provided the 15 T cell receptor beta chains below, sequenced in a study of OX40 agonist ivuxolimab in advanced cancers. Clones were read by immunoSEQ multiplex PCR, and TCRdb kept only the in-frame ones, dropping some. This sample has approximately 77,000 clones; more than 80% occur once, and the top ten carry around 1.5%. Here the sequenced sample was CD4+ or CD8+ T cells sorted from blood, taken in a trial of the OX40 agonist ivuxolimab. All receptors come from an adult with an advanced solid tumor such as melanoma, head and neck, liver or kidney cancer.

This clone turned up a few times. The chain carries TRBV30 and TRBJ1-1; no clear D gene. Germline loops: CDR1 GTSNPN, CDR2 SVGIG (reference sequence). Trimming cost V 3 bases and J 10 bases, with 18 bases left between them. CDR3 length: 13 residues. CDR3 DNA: TGTGCCTGGAGGGCCCGATGGACTGACGGAGCTTTCTTT. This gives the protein CAWRARWTDGAFF.

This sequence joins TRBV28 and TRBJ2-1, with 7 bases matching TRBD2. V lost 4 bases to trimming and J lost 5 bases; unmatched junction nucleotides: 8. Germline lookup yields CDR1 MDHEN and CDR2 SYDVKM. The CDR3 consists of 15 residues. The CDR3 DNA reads TGTGCCAGCAGTTCCCATGGCGGGAGTCACAATGAGCAGTTCTTC. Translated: CASSSHGGSHNEQFF.

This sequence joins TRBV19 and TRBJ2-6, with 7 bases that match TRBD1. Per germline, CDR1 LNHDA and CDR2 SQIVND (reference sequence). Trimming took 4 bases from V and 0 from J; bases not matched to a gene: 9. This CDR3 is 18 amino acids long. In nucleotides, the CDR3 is TGTGCCAGTAGTACTAGACAGGGTGGACCCTCTGGGGCCAACGTCCTGACTTTC. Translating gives CASSTRQGGPSGANVLTF. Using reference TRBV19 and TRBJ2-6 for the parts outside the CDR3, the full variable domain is DGGITQSPKYLFRKEGQNVTLSCEQNLNHDAMYWYRQDPGQGLRLIYYSQIVNDFQKGDIAEGYSVSREKKESFPLTVTSAQKNPTAFYLCASSTRQGGPSGANVLTFGAGSRLTVL.

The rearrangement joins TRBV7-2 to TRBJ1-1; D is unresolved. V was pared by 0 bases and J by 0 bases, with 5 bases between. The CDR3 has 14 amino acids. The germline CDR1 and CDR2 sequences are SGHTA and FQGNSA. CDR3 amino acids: CASSLAAVNTEAFF. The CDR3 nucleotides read TGTGCCAGCAGCTTAGCGGCGGTGAACACTGAAGCTTTCTTT.

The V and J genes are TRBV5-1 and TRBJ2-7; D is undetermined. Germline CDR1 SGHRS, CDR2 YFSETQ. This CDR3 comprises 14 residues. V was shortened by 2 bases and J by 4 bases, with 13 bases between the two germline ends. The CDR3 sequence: CASSFHGDKYEQYF. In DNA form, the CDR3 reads TGCGCCAGCAGCTTTCACGGCGATAAGTACGAGCAGTACTTC. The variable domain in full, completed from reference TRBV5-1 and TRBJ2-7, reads KAGVTQTPRYLIKTRGQQVTLSCSPISGHRSVSWYQQTPGQGLQFLFEYFSETQRNKGNFPGRFSGRQFSNSRSEMNVSTLELGDSALYLCASSFHGDKYEQYFGPGTRLTVT.

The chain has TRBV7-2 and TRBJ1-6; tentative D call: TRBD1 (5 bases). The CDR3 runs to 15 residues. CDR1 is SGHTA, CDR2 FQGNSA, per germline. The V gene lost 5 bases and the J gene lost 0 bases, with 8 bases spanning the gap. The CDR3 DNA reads TGTGCCAGCAGCGTGGGGGGCTCCTATAATTCACCCCTCCACTTT. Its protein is CASSVGGSYNSPLHF.

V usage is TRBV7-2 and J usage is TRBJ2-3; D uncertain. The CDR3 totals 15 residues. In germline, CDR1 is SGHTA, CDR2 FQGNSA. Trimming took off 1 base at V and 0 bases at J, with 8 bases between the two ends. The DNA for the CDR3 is TGTGCCAGCAGCTTAGGCGGAACTAGCACAGATACGCAGTATTTT. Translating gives CASSLGGTSTDTQYF.

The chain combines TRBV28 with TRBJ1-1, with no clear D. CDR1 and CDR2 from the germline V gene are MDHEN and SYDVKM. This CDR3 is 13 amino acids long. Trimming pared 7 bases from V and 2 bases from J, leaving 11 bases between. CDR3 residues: CASKGLRNTEAFF. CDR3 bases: TGTGCCAGCAAAGGGTTGAGAAACACTGAAGCTTTCTTT.

The CDR3 bases are TGTGCCAGCTCCCCAGGGGTAGCCAAAAACATTCAGTACTTC. Translating it yields CASSPGVAKNIQYF. The chain is built from TRBV18 and TRBJ2-4; perhaps TRBD1 as D (6 bases). The CDR3 is 14 residues long. The ends were cut back, 6 bases at V and 0 bases at J, with 9 bases in the middle. Looked up from germline, CDR1 is KGHSH and CDR2 is LQKENI.

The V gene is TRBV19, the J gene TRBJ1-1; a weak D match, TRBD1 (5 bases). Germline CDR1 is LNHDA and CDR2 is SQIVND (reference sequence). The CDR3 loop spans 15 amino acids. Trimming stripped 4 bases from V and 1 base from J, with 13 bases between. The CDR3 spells CASSTLQGGNTEAFF. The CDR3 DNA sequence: TGTGCCAGTAGTACCCTTCAGGGAGGGAACACTGAAGCTTTCTTT.

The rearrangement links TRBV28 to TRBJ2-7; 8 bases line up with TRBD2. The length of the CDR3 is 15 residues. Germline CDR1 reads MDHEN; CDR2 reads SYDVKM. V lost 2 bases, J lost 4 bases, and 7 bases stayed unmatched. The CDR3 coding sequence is TGTGCCAGCAGTTTAAAGGTTAGCGGGATTTACGAGCAGTACTTC. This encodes CASSLKVSGIYEQYF.

In DNA, the CDR3 is TGCGCCAGCAGCCAAGGACTAGCGGGACCCACCGGGGAGCTGTTTTTT. Protein product: CASSQGLAGPTGELFF. The chain carries TRBV4-1 and TRBJ2-2, with 11 bases that match TRBD2. The CDR3 consists of 16 residues. V shed 1 base and J 4 bases; nucleotides not matched to a gene: 2. Germline-derived CDR1 and CDR2 are MGHRA and YSYEKL.

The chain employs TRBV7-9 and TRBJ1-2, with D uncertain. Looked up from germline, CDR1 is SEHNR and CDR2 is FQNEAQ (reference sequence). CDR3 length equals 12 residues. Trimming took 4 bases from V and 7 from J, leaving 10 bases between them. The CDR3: CASSYLNGGYTF. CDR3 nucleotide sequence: TGTGCCAGCAGCTACTTGAACGGTGGCTACACCTTC.

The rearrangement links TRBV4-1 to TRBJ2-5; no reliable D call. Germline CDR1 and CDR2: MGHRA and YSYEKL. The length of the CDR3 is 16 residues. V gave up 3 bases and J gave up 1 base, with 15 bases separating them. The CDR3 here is CASSHTLETPQETQYF. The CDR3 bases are TGCGCCAGCAGCCATACTCTCGAGACTCCCCAAGAGACCCAGTACTTC.

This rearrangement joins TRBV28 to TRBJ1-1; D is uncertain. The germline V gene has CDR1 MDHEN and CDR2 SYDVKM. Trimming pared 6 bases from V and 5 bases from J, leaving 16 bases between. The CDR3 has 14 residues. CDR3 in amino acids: CASSHPTPGTEAFF. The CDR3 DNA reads TGTGCCAGCAGCCACCCTACCCCCGGGACTGAAGCTTTCTTT.